Listed here are 6 T cell receptor beta chains from one sample, sequenced in a study of tumor-infiltrating lymphocytes in primary liver carcinoma (dated by TCRdb to the late 2010s). The sample was run on an Illumina HiSeq 2500. A constant-region primer and ProtoScript II reverse transcriptase were used to reverse-transcribe TCRbeta-specific cDNA from about 0.55 ug total RNA. The TCRbeta libraries were prepared through three rounds of nested multiplex PCR following a slightly modified ARM-PCR procedure. The first two PCR rounds used multiplex TRBV1-TRBV30 forward primers with a Cbeta reverse primer, each for about 10 cycles. TCRdb redid the processing of the public reads, applying fastp at Q25 and MiXCR, and retained in-frame beta chains. Merged by CDR3 protein, the rows form single entries marked with the most common genes and DNA. The sample table records 75,000 to 90,000 distinct CDR3 sequences; 72% of these occur just once. The ten biggest clones cover roughly a fifth of the sample.

Total RNA and DNA were co-extracted without cell sorting from around 20-30 mg of bulk tissue using the AllPrep DNA/RNA mini kit. The material sequenced was liver tumor tissue from sampling region 1. The cell subset or site label, read with the paper, signifies: tumor region T1, superior pole. The receptors derive from a man aged 35-49 years with primary liver carcinoma and hepatitis B virus infection.

As to this clonotype: One junction end does not reproduce the germline sequence, and a read error may be involved. The chain employs TRBV7-8 and TRBJ2-3; 8 nucleotides agree with TRBD2. This CDR3 contains 17 residues. Germline assignment: CDR1 SGHVS and CDR2 FQNEAQ. The CDR3 loop is CASSLTQTGGPHNTLYF. Written as DNA, the CDR3 is TGTGCCAGCAGCTTAACCCAAACGGGAGGGCCACATAATACGCTGTATTTT.

A few counts support this clonotype. The CDR3 region is CSASGTANYEQYF. The CDR3 DNA sequence: TGCAGTGCTAGTGGGACAGCAAACTACGAGCAGTACTTC. The chain uses TRBV20-1 and TRBJ2-7, with 7 bases matching TRBD1. Germline V lookup: CDR1 DFQATT, CDR2 SNEGSKA (reference sequence). Trimming at V came to 3 bases and at J to 3 bases, leaving 5 bases not matched to a gene. There are 13 residues in the CDR3.

Only one count was recorded for this clonotype. The chain recombines TRBV5-1 with TRBJ1-2, with a possible D match to TRBD1 (6 bases). This CDR3 is 15 amino acids long. Germline V gene data show CDR1 as SGHRS and CDR2 as YFSETQ. Trimming cost V 3 bases and J 8 bases, with 20 bases left between them. CDR3 bases: TGCGCCAGCAGCTCCAACAGGGTTAGAATGAGCGGCTACACCTTC. This sequence encodes CASSSNRVRMSGYTF.

On this clonotype itself: This likely comes from a read error, as the CDR3 has no conserved phenylalanine or tryptophan at its end. This chain connects TRBV29-1 to TRBJ1-1; TRBD1 agrees at 7 bases. The CDR3 runs 14 residues. Germline V CDR1 and CDR2: SQVTM, ANQGSEA. V dropped 0 bases and J dropped 6; count of bases not matched to a gene: 7. The CDR3 region has the DNA TGCAGCGTTGAAGATTTCGCAGGGGGTGCTGAAGCTTTCGTT. It is translated as CSVEDFAGGAEAFV.

A word on this clonotype: Here the CDR3 omits its conserved ending phenylalanine or tryptophan, so a read error is the likely source. The chain carries TRBV5-4 and TRBJ1-6, with D perhaps TRBD1 (6 bases). This CDR3 comprises 14 residues. Germline lookup yields CDR1 SGHNT and CDR2 YYREEE (reference sequence). The CDR3 DNA reads TGTGCCAGCAGCTTGGACAGGGTTAATTCGCCCCTCCACCTT. This gives the protein CASSLDRVNSPLHL.

This clonotype is termed medium-sized. This chain links TRBV10-2 with TRBJ1-6; D is unclear. V was shortened by 0 bases and J by 10 bases, with 10 bases between the two germline ends. This CDR3 contains 14 residues. Per germline, CDR1 WSHSY and CDR2 SAAADI. In nucleotides, the CDR3 is TGCGCCAGCAGTGAGTCAGGTTTTGGATCACCCCTCCACTTT. Amino acids: CASSESGFGSPLHF.